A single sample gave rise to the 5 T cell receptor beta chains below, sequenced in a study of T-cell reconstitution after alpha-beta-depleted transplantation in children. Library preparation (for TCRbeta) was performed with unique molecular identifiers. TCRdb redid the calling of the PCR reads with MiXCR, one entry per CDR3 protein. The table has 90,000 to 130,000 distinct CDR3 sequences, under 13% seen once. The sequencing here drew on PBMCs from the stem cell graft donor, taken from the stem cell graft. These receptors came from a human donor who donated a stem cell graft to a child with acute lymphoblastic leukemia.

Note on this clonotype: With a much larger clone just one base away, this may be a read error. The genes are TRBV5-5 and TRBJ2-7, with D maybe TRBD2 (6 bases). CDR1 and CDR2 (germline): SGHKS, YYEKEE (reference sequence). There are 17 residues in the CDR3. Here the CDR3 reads CASSFLTVAGLSYEHYF. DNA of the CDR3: TGTGCCAGCAGCTTTCTTACGGTCGCGGGACTCTCCTACGAGCACTACTTC. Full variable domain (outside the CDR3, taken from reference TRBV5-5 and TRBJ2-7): DAGVTQSPTHLIKTRGQQVTLRCSPISGHKSVSWYQQVLGQGPQFIFQYYEKEERGRGNFPDRFSARQFPNYSSELNVNALLLGDSALYLCASSFLTVAGLSYEHYFGPGTRLTVT.

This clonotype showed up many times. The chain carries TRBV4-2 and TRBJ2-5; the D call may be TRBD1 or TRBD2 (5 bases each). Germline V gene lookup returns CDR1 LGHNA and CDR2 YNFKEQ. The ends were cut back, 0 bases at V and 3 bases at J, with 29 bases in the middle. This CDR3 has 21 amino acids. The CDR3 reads CASSQDRGVLRQAHTKETQYF. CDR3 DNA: TGTGCCAGCAGCCAAGATAGGGGAGTATTAAGGCAGGCCCACACCAAAGAGACCCAGTACTTC.

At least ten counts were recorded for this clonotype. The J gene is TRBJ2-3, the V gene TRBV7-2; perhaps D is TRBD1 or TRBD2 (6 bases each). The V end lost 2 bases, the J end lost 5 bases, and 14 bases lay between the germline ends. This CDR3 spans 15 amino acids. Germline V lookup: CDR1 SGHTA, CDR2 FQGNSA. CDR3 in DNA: TGTGCCAGCAGCTTATCGGGCGGGACACGAGATACGCAGTATTTT. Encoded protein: CASSLSGGTRDTQYF.

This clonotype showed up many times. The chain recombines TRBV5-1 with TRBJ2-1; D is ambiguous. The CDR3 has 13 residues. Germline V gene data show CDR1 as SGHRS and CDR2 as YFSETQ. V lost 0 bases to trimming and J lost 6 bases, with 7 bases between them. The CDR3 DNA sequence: TGCGCCAGCAGCTTGGGAGGTATCAATGAGCAGTTCTTC. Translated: CASSLGGINEQFF.

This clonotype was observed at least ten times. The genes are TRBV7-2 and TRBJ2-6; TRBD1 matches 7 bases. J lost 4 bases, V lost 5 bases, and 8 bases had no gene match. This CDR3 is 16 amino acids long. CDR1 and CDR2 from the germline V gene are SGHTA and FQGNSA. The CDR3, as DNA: TGTGCCAGCAGCAGGGACAGAGCGTACGGGGCCAACGTCCTGACTTTC. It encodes CASSRDRAYGANVLTF.